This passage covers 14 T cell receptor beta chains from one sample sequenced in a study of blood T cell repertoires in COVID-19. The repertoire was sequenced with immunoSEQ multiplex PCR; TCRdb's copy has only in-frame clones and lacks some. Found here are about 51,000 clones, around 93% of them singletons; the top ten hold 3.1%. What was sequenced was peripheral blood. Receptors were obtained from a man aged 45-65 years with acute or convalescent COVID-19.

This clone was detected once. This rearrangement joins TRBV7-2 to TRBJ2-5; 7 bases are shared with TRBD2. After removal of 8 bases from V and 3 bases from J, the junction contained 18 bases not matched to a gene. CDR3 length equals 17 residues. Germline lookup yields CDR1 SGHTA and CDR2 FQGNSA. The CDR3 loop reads CASRRRRPGLREETQYF. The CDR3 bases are TGTGCCAGCCGCAGAAGGAGACCGGGACTACGGGAAGAGACCCAGTACTTC.

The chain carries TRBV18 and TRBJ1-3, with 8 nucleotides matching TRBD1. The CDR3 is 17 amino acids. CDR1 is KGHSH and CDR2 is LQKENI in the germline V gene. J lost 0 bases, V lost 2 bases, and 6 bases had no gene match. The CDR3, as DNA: TGTGCCAGCTCACCAGTGACAGGGGAAGGCTCTGGAAACACCATATATTTT. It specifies CASSPVTGEGSGNTIYF.

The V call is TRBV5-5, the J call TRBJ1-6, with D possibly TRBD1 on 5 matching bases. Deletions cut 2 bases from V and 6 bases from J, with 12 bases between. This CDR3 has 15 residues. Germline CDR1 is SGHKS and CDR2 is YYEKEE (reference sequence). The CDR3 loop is CASSLLDRGNSPLHF. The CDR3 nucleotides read TGTGCCAGCAGCTTACTCGACAGAGGTAATTCACCCCTCCACTTT.

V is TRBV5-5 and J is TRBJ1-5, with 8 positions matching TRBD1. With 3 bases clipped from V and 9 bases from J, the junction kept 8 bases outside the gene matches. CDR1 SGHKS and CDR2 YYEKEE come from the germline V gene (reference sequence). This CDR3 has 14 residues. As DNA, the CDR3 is TGTGCCAGCAGCTCCTGGACAGGGAATGGGCCCCAGCATTTT. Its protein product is CASSSWTGNGPQHF. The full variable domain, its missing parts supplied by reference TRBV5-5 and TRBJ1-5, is DAGVTQSPTHLIKTRGQQVTLRCSPISGHKSVSWYQQVLGQGPQFIFQYYEKEERGRGNFPDRFSARQFPNYSSELNVNALLLGDSALYLCASSSWTGNGPQHFGDGTRLSIL.

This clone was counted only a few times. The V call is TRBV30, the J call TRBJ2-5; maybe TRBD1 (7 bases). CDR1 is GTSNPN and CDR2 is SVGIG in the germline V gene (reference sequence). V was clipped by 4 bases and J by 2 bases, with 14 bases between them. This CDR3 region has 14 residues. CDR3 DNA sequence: TGTGCCTGGAACCGCGGGACAGCACAAGAGACCCAGTACTTC. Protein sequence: CAWNRGTAQETQYF. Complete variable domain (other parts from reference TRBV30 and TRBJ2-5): SQTIHQWPATLVQPVGSPLSLECTVEGTSNPNLYWYRQAAGRGLQLLFYSVGIGQISSEVPQNLSASRPQDRQFILSSKKLLLSDSGFYLCAWNRGTAQETQYFGPGTRLLVL.

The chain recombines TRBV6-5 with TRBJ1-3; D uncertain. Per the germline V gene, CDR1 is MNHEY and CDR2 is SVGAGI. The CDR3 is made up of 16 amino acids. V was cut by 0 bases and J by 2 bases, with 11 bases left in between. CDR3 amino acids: CASSYSMWEPGNTIYF. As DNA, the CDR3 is TGTGCCAGCAGTTACTCGATGTGGGAGCCTGGAAACACCATATATTTT.

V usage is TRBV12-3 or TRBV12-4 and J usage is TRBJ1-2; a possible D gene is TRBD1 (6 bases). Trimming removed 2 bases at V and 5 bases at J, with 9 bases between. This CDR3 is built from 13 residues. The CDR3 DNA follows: TGTGCCAGCAGTTTACTACAGGGTTATGGCTACACCTTC. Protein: CASSLLQGYGYTF.

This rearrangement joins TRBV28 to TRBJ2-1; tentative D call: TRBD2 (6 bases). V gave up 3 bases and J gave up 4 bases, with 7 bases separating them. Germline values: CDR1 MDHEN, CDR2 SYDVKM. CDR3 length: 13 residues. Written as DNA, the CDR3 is TGTGCCAGCAGTTTGGGGAGGTACAATGAGCAGTTCTTC. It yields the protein CASSLGRYNEQFF.

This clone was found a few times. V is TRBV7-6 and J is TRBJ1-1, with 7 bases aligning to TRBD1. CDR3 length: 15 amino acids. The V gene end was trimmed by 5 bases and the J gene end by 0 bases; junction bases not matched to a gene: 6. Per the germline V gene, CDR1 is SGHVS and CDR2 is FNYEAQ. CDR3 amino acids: CASSLVGQMNTEAFF. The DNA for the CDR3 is TGTGCCAGCAGCCTGGTGGGACAGATGAACACTGAAGCTTTCTTT.

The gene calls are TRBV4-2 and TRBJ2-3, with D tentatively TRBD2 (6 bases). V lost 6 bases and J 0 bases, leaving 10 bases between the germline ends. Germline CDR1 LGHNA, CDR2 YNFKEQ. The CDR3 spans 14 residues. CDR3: CASRGGVSTDTQYF. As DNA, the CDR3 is TGTGCCAGCAGGGGGGGAGTGAGCACAGATACGCAGTATTTT.

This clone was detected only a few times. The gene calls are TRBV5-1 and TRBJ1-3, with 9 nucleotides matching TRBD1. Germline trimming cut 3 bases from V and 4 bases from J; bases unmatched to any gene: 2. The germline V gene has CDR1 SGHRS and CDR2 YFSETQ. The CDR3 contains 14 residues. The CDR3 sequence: CASSWTGEGNTIYF. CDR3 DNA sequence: TGCGCCAGCAGCTGGACAGGGGAGGGAAACACCATATATTTT. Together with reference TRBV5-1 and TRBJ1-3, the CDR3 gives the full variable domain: KAGVTQTPRYLIKTRGQQVTLSCSPISGHRSVSWYQQTPGQGLQFLFEYFSETQRNKGNFPGRFSGRQFSNSRSEMNVSTLELGDSALYLCASSWTGEGNTIYFGEGSWLTVV.

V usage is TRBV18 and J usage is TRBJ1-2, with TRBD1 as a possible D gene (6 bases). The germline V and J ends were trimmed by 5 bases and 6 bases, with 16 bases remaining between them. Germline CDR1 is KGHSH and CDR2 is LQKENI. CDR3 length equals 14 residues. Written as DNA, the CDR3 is TGTGCCAGCTCAACCCTAGGGGGTAGGGATGGCTACACCTTC. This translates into CASSTLGGRDGYTF.

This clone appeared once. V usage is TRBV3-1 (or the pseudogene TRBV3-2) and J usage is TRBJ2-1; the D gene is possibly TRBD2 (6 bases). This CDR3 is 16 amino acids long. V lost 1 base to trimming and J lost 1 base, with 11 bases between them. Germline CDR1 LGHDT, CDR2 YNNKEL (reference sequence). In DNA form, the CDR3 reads TGTGCCAGCAGCCAAGTCATGGGGGGATCCTACAATGAGCAGTTCTTC. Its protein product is CASSQVMGGSYNEQFF.

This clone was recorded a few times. CDR3 sequence (DNA): TGTGCCAGCAGCTTACAAGACAGGGCAAGCTCCTACGAGCAGTACTTC. Translated, it gives CASSLQDRASSYEQYF. V usage is TRBV21-1 and J usage is TRBJ2-7; the D segment call TRBD1 is taken from the table without a DNA check. TRBV21-1 is a listed pseudogene. The CDR3 length is 16 residues.